These 18 T cell receptor beta chains share one sample of origin, sequenced in a study of control samples from healthy donors and cancer patients. Libraries were prepared by immunoSEQ multiplex PCR; TCRdb keeps only in-frame clonotypes and omits some of them. The sample includes about 95,000 clones, about 82% seen only once; the top ten take roughly 19%. The sequencing sample was made of blood. All receptors come from a man aged 25-45 years in good health.

The gene calls are TRBV7-9 and TRBJ1-2; 9 bases map to TRBD1. This CDR3 has 13 residues. From germline, CDR1 is SEHNR and CDR2 FQNEAQ (reference sequence). V shed 5 bases and J 4 bases; nucleotides not matched to a gene: 2. For the CDR3, the DNA is TGTGCCAGCAGCCCGGGACAGGGCTATGGCTACACCTTC. Its translation is CASSPGQGYGYTF.

This clone was observed once. J is TRBJ1-5 and V is TRBV19; perhaps TRBD1 as D (6 bases). V lost 7 bases, J lost 6 bases, and 10 bases lay in between. Germline CDR1 is LNHDA and CDR2 is SQIVND (reference sequence). The CDR3 totals 12 residues. The CDR3 nucleotides are TGTGCCAGTACCGCAGGGGCTCAGCCCCAGCATTTT. This encodes CASTAGAQPQHF. Based on the CDR3 plus reference TRBV19 and TRBJ1-5, the full variable domain is DGGITQSPKYLFRKEGQNVTLSCEQNLNHDAMYWYRQDPGQGLRLIYYSQIVNDFQKGDIAEGYSVSREKKESFPLTVTSAQKNPTAFYLCASTAGAQPQHFGDGTRLSIL.

J is TRBJ2-3 and V is TRBV3-1 (or the pseudogene TRBV3-2); TRBD2 aligns across 8 bases. The CDR3 sequence is 16 residues long. Germline V lookup: CDR1 LGHDT, CDR2 YNNKEL (reference sequence). Trimming took 1 base from V and 2 from J; bases not matched to a gene: 5. The DNA for the CDR3 is TGTGCCAGCAGCCAAGCTACCGGGGGGGACACAGATACGCAGTATTTT. Amino acids: CASSQATGGDTDTQYF.

The chain joins TRBV4-1 to TRBJ2-5; D is perhaps TRBD1 (6 bases). The CDR3 is 16 amino acids. Germline V gives CDR1 MGHRA, CDR2 YSYEKL. Trimming removed 2 bases from V and 2 bases from J, with 15 bases in between. The CDR3 DNA sequence: TGCGCCAGCAGCCAACCGGGCCGGGACAAACAAGAGACCCAGTACTTC. Residues: CASSQPGRDKQETQYF.

This clone was counted between two and nine times. This sequence joins TRBV5-1 and TRBJ2-1; TRBD1 might be the D (6 bases). The CDR3 length is 14 residues. Trimming took 2 bases from V and 7 from J, leaving 13 bases between them. CDR1 is SGHRS and CDR2 is YFSETQ in the germline V gene. The CDR3 reads CASSFTGQQNEQFF. In DNA form, the CDR3 reads TGCGCCAGCAGCTTCACAGGGCAGCAAAATGAGCAGTTCTTC.

V gene TRBV7-9 combines with J gene TRBJ1-4, with D tentatively TRBD1 (6 bases). The CDR3 extends over 15 amino acids. In germline, CDR1 is SEHNR, CDR2 FQNEAQ (reference sequence). Trimming took 5 bases from V and 4 from J, leaving 14 bases between them. The CDR3 loop reads CASSPPGASNEKLFF. The CDR3 DNA reads as TGTGCCAGCAGCCCCCCAGGGGCGAGTAATGAAAAACTGTTTTTT.

The chain links TRBV6-5 to TRBJ1-6; D remains unclear. V lost 2 bases to trimming and J lost 10 bases, with 9 bases between them. The CDR3 covers 13 residues. Germline-derived CDR1 and CDR2 are MNHEY and SVGAGI. The CDR3 region is CASSYDVESPLHF. In DNA form, the CDR3 reads TGTGCCAGCAGTTACGATGTTGAGTCACCCCTCCACTTT.

Here the CDR3 DNA reads TGTGCCAGCAGCTTAACGGGACAGGCCATCTACGAGCAGTACTTC. Its translation is CASSLTGQAIYEQYF. This sequence joins TRBV7-3 and TRBJ2-7, with 8 bases aligning to TRBD1. V dropped 0 bases and J dropped 3; count of bases not matched to a gene: 4. This CDR3 has 15 residues. The V gene's germline CDR1 is SGHTA and CDR2 FQGTGA.

The chain employs TRBV3-1 (or the pseudogene TRBV3-2) and TRBJ1-5; D may be TRBD1 (5 bases). V was pared by 1 base and J by 6 bases, with 13 bases between. Germline CDR1 LGHDT, CDR2 YNNKEL (reference sequence). This CDR3 has 15 residues. CDR3 amino acids: CASSQAGGPAQPQHF. The CDR3 DNA reads TGTGCCAGCAGCCAAGCGGGGGGACCGGCTCAGCCCCAGCATTTT.

The gene calls are TRBV2 and TRBJ1-4; 7 bases map to TRBD1. This CDR3 is 14 amino acids long. Germline loops: CDR1 SNHLY, CDR2 FYNNEI. V was pared by 7 bases and J by 8 bases, with 10 bases of the junction left unmatched. CDR3 sequence reads: CASKGRQGQEKLFF. In nucleotides, the CDR3 is TGTGCCAGCAAGGGAAGACAGGGACAAGAAAAACTGTTTTTT.

J is TRBJ1-4 and V is TRBV21-1; the table's D call TRBD1 went unverified against the DNA. TRBV21-1 is a pseudogene segment. This CDR3 has 14 amino acids. In nucleotides, the CDR3 is TGTGCCAGCAGCAACGGGACAGGGGGCGAAAAACTGTTTTTT. Translation: CASSNGTGGEKLFF.

The chain couples TRBV28 to TRBJ2-7; tentative D call: TRBD2 (7 bases). Trimming removed 2 bases at V and 1 base at J, with 15 bases between. The CDR3 runs to 16 residues. CDR1 and CDR2 from the germline V gene are MDHEN and SYDVKM. DNA for the CDR3: TGTGCCAGCAGTTTAAGCCCGAGGGGGGGATCCTACGAGCAGTACTTC. This codes for CASSLSPRGGSYEQYF.

The chain couples TRBV9 to TRBJ2-5; 7 positions agree with TRBD1. V was pared by 1 base and J by 5 bases, with 5 bases of the junction left unmatched. This CDR3 has 14 amino acids. The germline V gene encodes CDR1 SGDLS and CDR2 YYNGEE. For the CDR3, the DNA is TGTGCCAGCAGCGTAACAGGGGCGCCGGAGACCCAGTACTTC. Translation: CASSVTGAPETQYF.

J is TRBJ1-2 and V is TRBV29-1; D is uncertain. The V and J ends lost 2 bases and 6 bases respectively, with 7 bases between them. The germline gives CDR1 SQVTM, CDR2 ANQGSEA. The CDR3 spans 11 residues. In nucleotides, the CDR3 is TGCAGCGTTGAATCGCGGGATGGCTACACCTTC. Its protein is CSVESRDGYTF.

The V gene is TRBV2, the J gene TRBJ2-1; 7 positions agree with TRBD2. V shed 6 bases, J shed 6 bases, and the junction held 11 bases outside the gene matches. This CDR3 spans 15 amino acids. Looked up from germline, CDR1 is SNHLY and CDR2 is FYNNEI. CDR3 coding DNA: TGTGCCAGCAGAGACGGACTAGAACCGGGCAATGAGCAGTTCTTC. Amino acids: CASRDGLEPGNEQFF. Supplemented by reference TRBV2 and TRBJ2-1, the full variable domain reads EPEVTQTPSHQVTQMGQEVILRCVPISNHLYFYWYRQILGQKVEFLVSFYNNEISEKSEIFDDQFSVERPDGSNFTLKIRSTKLEDSAMYFCASRDGLEPGNEQFFGPGTRLTVL.

Of note for this clone: Other DNA variants within this sample encode the same CDR3. J is TRBJ2-7 and V is TRBV5-4; D unclear. The germline V and J ends were trimmed by 0 bases and 0 bases, with 4 bases remaining between them. CDR3 length equals 13 residues. Germline V gives CDR1 SGHNT, CDR2 YYREEE (reference sequence). CDR3 bases: TGTGCCAGCAGCTTGGGGTCCTCCTACGAGCAGTACTTC. Amino acids: CASSLGSSYEQYF.

The rearrangement links TRBV7-6 to TRBJ1-4; weak D call: TRBD1 (6 bases). Per germline, CDR1 SGHVS and CDR2 FNYEAQ. This CDR3 is built from 13 residues. The V end lost 5 bases, the J end lost 8 bases, and 12 bases lay between the germline ends. CDR3 in DNA: TGTGCCAGCAGCCCAGGGGCGTGGGAAAAACTGTTTTTT. It yields the protein CASSPGAWEKLFF.

The CDR3 here is CASSLNRGRTQETQYF. The DNA for the CDR3 is TGTGCCAGCTCACTAAACAGGGGAAGAACCCAAGAGACCCAGTACTTC. The chain has TRBV18 and TRBJ2-5, with TRBD1 matching 7 bases. CDR1 is KGHSH and CDR2 is LQKENI in the germline V gene. The CDR3 spans 16 residues. With 4 bases clipped from V and 1 base from J, the junction kept 9 bases outside the gene matches.